This T cell receptor beta chain came from a study of T cell responses to AZD1222 COVID-19 vaccine. Findings and caveats of the study: Donors in the cohort were predominantly white British and more often female, and clonal diversity was possibly underestimated. Targets within unmutated variant regions were reportedly found for nearly half of spike-specific TCRs. Spike-wide coverage was observed for vaccine-associated CD4 TCRs, with dominant responses at 160-218 and 743-854.

Sequencing was performed with immunoSEQ multiplex PCR; in TCRdb, only in-frame clones are kept and a portion is missing. Of approximately 200,000 clones in the sample, just over 90% were seen once. Second doses at about 4 or about 12 weeks were pooled. Notes on this clone: Its target is not known.

Germline lookup yields CDR1 SGHNT and CDR2 YENEEA. This CDR3 spans 14 amino acids. V lost 3 bases, J lost 1 base, and 9 bases lay in between. The TCR sequence derives from an adult who received the AZD1222 COVID-19 vaccine. Sequencing used peripheral blood, obtained 28 days after the second AZD1222 dose. The chain recombines TRBV11-3 with TRBJ1-1; possible D gene TRBD1, 5 bases. CDR3 bases: TGTGCCAGCAGCTTTCGAGGGACGAACACTGAAGCTTTCTTT. It codes for CASSFRGTNTEAFF. Variable domain in full (rest from reference TRBV11-3 and TRBJ1-1): EAGVVQSPRYKIIEKKQPVAFWCNPISGHNTLYWYLQNLGQGPELLIRYENEEAVDDSQLPKDRFSAERLKGVDSTLKIQPAELGDSAVYLCASSFRGTNTEAFFGQGTRLTVV.